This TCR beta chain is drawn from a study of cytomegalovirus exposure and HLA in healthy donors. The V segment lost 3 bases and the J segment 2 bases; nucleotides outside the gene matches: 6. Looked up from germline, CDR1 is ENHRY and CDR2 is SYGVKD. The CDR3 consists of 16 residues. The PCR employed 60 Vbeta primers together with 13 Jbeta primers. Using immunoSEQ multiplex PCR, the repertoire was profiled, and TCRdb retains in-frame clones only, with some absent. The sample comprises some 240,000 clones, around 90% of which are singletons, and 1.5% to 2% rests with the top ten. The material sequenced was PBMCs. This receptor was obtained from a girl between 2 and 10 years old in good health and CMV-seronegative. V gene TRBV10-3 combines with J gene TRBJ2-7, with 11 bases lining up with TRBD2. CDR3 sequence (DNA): TGTGCCATCAGTGATATAGCGGGGGGGGCGACCTACGAGCAGTACTTC. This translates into CAISDIAGGATYEQYF.